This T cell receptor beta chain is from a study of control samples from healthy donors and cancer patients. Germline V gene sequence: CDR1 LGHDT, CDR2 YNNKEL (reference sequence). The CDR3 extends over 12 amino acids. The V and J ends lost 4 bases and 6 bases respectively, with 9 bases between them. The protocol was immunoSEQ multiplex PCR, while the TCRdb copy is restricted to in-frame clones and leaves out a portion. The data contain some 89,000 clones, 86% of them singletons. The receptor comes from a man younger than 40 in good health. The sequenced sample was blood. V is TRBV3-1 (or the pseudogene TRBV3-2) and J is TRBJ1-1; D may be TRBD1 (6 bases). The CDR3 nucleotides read TGTGCCAGCAGCCTGCCAGGGGCTGAAGCTTTCTTT. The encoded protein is CASSLPGAEAFF.